Following are 9 T cell receptor beta chains from one sample sequenced in a study of technical replicates of blood from a handful of donors (dated 2017 in TCRdb). Libraries were made using the immunoSEQ multiplex PCR assay. The immuneACCESS repertoire file appears here via TCRdb, limited to in-frame rearrangements. These files lack a portion of the clones; in checked studies, under half of the deficit traces to unresolved V genes, and the cause of the others is not known. The sample data list 90,000 to 100,000 clones, and around 96% of these were observed just once. The top ten constitute roughly 0.31% of the sample. Sequencing input: T cells isolated from PBMCs. These receptors all come from a human donor in good health.

The chain employs TRBV30 and TRBJ1-4, with 9 nucleotides matching TRBD1. The ends lost 8 bases at V and 6 bases at J; junction bases unmatched: 7. This CDR3 is built from 13 residues. CDR1 is GTSNPN, CDR2 SVGIG, per germline (reference sequence). Written as DNA, the CDR3 is TGTGCCCGCTCCGGGACAGGGTATGAAAAACTGTTTTTT. Its translation is CARSGTGYEKLFF.

V usage is TRBV4-2 and J usage is TRBJ1-2; 9 bases are shared with TRBD1. V gave up 6 bases and J gave up 3 bases; unmatched junction bases: 17. The CDR3 extends over 18 amino acids. The germline V gene has CDR1 LGHNA and CDR2 YNFKEQ. In DNA form, the CDR3 reads TGTGCCAGCAGACCGGTTATGGGGGACAGGGCTAAGGACTATGGCTACACCTTC. This gives the protein CASRPVMGDRAKDYGYTF.

This chain connects TRBV5-4 to TRBJ1-1; tentative D call: TRBD1 (6 bases). Germline lookup yields CDR1 SGHNT and CDR2 YYREEE (reference sequence). There are 14 residues in the CDR3. The germline V and J ends were trimmed by 3 bases and 1 base, with 10 bases remaining between them. The CDR3 sequence: CASSSGTKNTEAFF. In nucleotides, the CDR3 is TGTGCCAGCAGCTCCGGGACAAAGAACACTGAAGCTTTCTTT.

This clone has only one observation. V gene TRBV5-4 combines with J gene TRBJ2-7, with TRBD1 matching 8 bases. Trimming cost V 2 bases and J 3 bases; bases outside gene matches: 4. CDR1 is SGHNT, CDR2 YYREEE, per germline (reference sequence). This CDR3 has 14 residues. The CDR3 protein is CASSLPGQDYEQYF. Written as DNA, the CDR3 is TGTGCCAGCAGCTTACCGGGACAGGACTACGAGCAGTACTTC.

The genes are TRBV6-5 and TRBJ1-5; D ambiguous. Germline V gene data show CDR1 as MNHEY and CDR2 as SVGAGI. The length of the CDR3 is 14 residues. V lost 10 bases to trimming and J lost 2 bases, with 15 bases between them. CDR3 residues: CATGRVYGNQPQHF. CDR3 sequence (DNA): TGTGCCACTGGTCGGGTCTATGGCAATCAGCCCCAGCATTTT.

This clone has just one count. The chain uses TRBV7-9 and TRBJ1-1; TRBD1 might be the D (5 bases). Germline CDR1 is SEHNR and CDR2 is FQNEAQ (reference sequence). Trimming removed 5 bases from V and 0 bases from J, with 16 bases in between. The CDR3 is 16 amino acids. The CDR3 protein is CASSARDRGMNTEAFF. The CDR3, as DNA: TGTGCCAGCAGCGCCAGGGATAGGGGAATGAACACTGAAGCTTTCTTT.

J is TRBJ1-5 and V is TRBV7-9; D is unresolved. There are 16 residues in the CDR3. Per the germline V gene, CDR1 is SEHNR and CDR2 is FQNEAQ (reference sequence). Trimming took 5 bases from V and 0 from J, leaving 14 bases between them. CDR3 nucleotides: TGTGCCAGCAGCCTCGTCCTCGTAGATAGCAATCAGCCCCAGCATTTT. It translates to CASSLVLVDSNQPQHF.

This sequence joins TRBV7-9 and TRBJ2-3; 7 nucleotides line up with TRBD2. This CDR3 is built from 12 residues. V dropped 3 bases and J dropped 6; count of bases not matched to a gene: 0. Germline values: CDR1 SEHNR, CDR2 FQNEAQ (reference sequence). In DNA, the CDR3 is TGTGCCAGCAGCTTCGGGGGGGATACGCAGTATTTT. Translation gives CASSFGGDTQYF.

This clone was recorded only once. This chain connects TRBV6-1 to TRBJ2-3, with 9 positions matching TRBD2. V lost 5 bases and J lost 10; bases outside the gene matches: 13. The CDR3 runs to 15 residues. Per germline, CDR1 MNHNS and CDR2 SASEGT. CDR3 DNA: TGTGCCAGCAGTTTACTTGGGACTAGCCGCGATCCGCAGTATTTT. Its protein product is CASSLLGTSRDPQYF.